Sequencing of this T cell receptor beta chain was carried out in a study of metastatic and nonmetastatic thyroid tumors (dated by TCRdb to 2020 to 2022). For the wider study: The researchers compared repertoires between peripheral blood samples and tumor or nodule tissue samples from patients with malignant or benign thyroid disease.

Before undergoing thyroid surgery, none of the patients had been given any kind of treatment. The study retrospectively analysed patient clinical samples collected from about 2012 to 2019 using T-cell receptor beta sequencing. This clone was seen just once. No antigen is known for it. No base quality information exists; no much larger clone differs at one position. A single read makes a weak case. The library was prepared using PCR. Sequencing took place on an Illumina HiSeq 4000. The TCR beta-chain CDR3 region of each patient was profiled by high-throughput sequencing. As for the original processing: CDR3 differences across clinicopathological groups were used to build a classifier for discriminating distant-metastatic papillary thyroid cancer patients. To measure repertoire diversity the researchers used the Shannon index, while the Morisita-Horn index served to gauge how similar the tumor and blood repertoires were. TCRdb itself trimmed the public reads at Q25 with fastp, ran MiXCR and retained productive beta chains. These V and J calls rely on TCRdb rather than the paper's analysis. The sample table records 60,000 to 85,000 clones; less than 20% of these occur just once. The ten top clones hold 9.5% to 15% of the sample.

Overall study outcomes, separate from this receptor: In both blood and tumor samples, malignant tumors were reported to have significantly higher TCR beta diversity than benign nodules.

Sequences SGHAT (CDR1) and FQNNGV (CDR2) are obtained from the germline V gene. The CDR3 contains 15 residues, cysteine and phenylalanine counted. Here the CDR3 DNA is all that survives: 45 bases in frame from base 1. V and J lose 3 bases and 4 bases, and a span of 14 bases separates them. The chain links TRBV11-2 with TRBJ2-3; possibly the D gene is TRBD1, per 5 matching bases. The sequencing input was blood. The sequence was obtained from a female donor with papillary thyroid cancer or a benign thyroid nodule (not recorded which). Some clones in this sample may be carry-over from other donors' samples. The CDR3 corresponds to CASSLTPGSPDTQYF. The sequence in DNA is TGTGCCAGCAGCTTGACCCCAGGGTCACCAGATACGCAGTATTTT.